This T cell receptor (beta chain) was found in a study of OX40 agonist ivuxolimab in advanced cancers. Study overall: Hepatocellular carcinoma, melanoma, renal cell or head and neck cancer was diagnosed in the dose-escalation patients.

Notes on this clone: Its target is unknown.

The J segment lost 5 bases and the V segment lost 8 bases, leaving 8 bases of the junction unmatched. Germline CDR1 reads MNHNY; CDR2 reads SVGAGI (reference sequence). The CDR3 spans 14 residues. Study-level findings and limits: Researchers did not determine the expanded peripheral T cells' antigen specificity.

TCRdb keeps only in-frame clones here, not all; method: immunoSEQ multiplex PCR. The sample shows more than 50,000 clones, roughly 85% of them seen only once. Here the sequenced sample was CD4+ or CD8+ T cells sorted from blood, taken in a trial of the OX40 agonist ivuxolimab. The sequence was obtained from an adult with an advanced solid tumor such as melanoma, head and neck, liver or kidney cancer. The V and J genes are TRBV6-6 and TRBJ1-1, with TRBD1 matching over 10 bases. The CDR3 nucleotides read TGTGCCAGCGGGGGGAGACAGGGGGCTACTGAAGCTTTCTTT. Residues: CASGGRQGATEAFF.